The clone carrying this TCR beta chain was counted once. Its antigen is not identified. A read error may account for a junction end that differs from germline. These data originate in a study of tumor and adjacent non-tumor tissue in lung cancer. Study-wide background: Some 4.1 million productive TCRbeta reads were obtained per sample on average. Study findings and constraints: Compared with tumor, normal lung showed significantly lower TCR diversity.

This sample's RNA came from whole unsorted tissue. Distant lung tissue was collected more than 3 cm away from the tumor edge. Between August and November 2014, newly diagnosed, chemotherapy-naive lung cancer patients underwent thoracic surgery in China. From germline, CDR1 is MNHEY and CDR2 SVGEGT. The CDR3 consists of 16 residues. A modified ARM-PCR protocol with three rounds of nested PCR amplified TCRbeta. Each CDR3 protein is one row after TCRdb ran MiXCR on the multiplex PCR reads. Found here are 75,000 to 80,000 distinct CDR3 sequences, over 65% of them singletons; the top ten hold 30% to 50%. The sequence derives from an older man with non-small cell lung cancer. The sequenced material came from distant non-tumor lung tissue. The chain recombines TRBV6-2 or TRBV6-3 with TRBJ2-1, with 9 positions matching TRBD1. CDR3 region: CAISQTTGGSYNEQFF. CDR3 DNA: TGTGCCATCAGTCAGACGACAGGGGGGTCCTACAATGAGCAGTTCTTC.